This T cell receptor (beta chain) is from a study of Graves' ophthalmopathy and Graves' hyperthyroidism. Study-level results: With about 87% sensitivity and 70% to 82% specificity, a 13-signature model separated ophthalmopathy from stable hyperthyroidism.

Amplification targeted the TCR beta CDR3 regions, with RNA transcripts as the source material. Investigators did first-round RT-PCR with HTBI primers, then second-round multiplex PCR. MiXCR, run by TCRdb on the multiplex PCR reads, gives a single entry per CDR3 protein. This repertoire shows hundreds of thousands of distinct CDR3 sequences, around a fifth found once; its top ten account for approximately 3.2%. Comment on this clonotype: Its antigen remains unknown.

V was pared by 5 bases and J by 4 bases, with 14 bases between. This CDR3 is built from 14 residues. Participants with hyperthyroidism, aged 18 to 65, were newly diagnosed with under 2 months' duration. Around 9.9 ml of fresh blood yielded the PBMCs by density gradient. The chain joins TRBV12-3 or TRBV12-4 to TRBJ2-5; the D gene is possibly TRBD1 (5 bases). The source is a woman under 30 with stable Graves' hyperthyroidism. Sequencing was done on a sample of peripheral blood. In DNA form, the CDR3 reads TGTGCCAGCAGTCCGACAACAGGAACAGAGACCCAGTACTTC. Protein sequence: CASSPTTGTETQYF.